A single sample gave rise to the 3 T cell receptor beta chains below, sequenced in a study of cytomegalovirus exposure and HLA in healthy donors. Primers: 60 Vbeta forward and 13 Jbeta reverse. Using immunoSEQ multiplex PCR, the repertoire was profiled, and TCRdb retains in-frame clones only, with some absent. The table includes around 94,000 clones, 55% to 80% detected once. Input material: PBMCs. The receptors originated from a human donor in good health.

V and J are TRBV9 and TRBJ1-1; TRBD1 aligns across 11 bases. V lost 4 bases, J lost 5 bases, and 1 base stayed unmatched. Germline lookup yields CDR1 SGDLS and CDR2 YYNGEE. The CDR3 length is 13 residues. CDR3 in amino acids: CASSRDRGTEAFF. CDR3 in DNA: TGTGCCAGCAGCCGGGACAGGGGGACTGAAGCTTTCTTT.

This clone was detected a few times. V and J are TRBV11-3 and TRBJ2-3, with 12 bases identical to TRBD2. The ends lost 5 bases at V and 0 bases at J; junction bases unmatched: 6. CDR1 and CDR2 (germline): SGHNT, YENEEA. This CDR3 contains 17 residues. CDR3 region: CASSLRTSGTSTDTQYF. The CDR3 DNA reads as TGTGCCAGCAGCCTCAGGACTAGCGGGACTAGCACAGATACGCAGTATTTT.

The J gene is TRBJ1-1, the V gene TRBV27, with 10 bases lining up with TRBD1. The CDR3 covers 16 residues. V dropped 4 bases and J dropped 2; count of bases not matched to a gene: 7. The V gene's germline CDR1 is MNHEY and CDR2 SMNVEV (reference sequence). The CDR3, as DNA: TGTGCCAGCAGTTCGACAGGGGGCTTAGGAAACACTGAAGCTTTCTTT. Its translation is CASSSTGGLGNTEAFF.